This TCR beta chain was captured in a study of tumor-infiltrating lymphocytes in primary liver carcinoma. The overall study: Read depth, roughly 3.65 to 8 million productive TCRbeta reads, did not differ significantly between tissues.

This CDR3 region has 14 residues. Germline-derived CDR1 and CDR2 are SQVTM and ANQGSEA. Unmatched junction bases numbered 9, after V lost 4 bases and J lost 3 bases. Overall study results and limits: Blood fell significantly below tumors in its top-250-clone fraction (p = 0.039).

The authors made TCR beta cDNA from approximately 500 ng total RNA with a constant-region primer. TCR beta libraries came from three nested multiplex PCR rounds using slightly modified ARM-PCR. Forward primers for TRBV1-TRBV30 and a C-beta reverse primer served the first two PCR rounds, at approximately 10 cycles each. TCRdb fed the multiplex PCR reads into MiXCR, producing one record per CDR3 protein. The sample lists roughly 120,000 distinct CDR3 sequences, about 59% occurring once. Co-extracting RNA and DNA was done with about 17-30 mg of unsorted bulk tissue as input. All patients had surgically resected primary liver carcinoma. Turning to this clonotype: What it recognizes is unknown.

The chain links TRBV29-1 to TRBJ2-7; 7 positions match TRBD2. The sequenced material came from liver tumor tissue from sampling region 1. Subset specified: tumor region T1, superior pole. The receptor's source is a woman in her sixties with primary liver carcinoma and hepatitis B virus infection. The CDR3 DNA is TGCAGCGTTGCTCCAACTAGCGACAGCTACGAGCAGTACTTC. It yields the protein CSVAPTSDSYEQYF.